The rows below give T cell receptor beta chains drawn from one sample of a study of CD8 T cells in ankylosing spondylitis. One entry per CDR3 protein results from TCRdb running MiXCR on the 5' RACE reads. This repertoire shows over 200,000 distinct CDR3 sequences, 10% found once; its top ten account for roughly 23%. Material: blood, either unsorted or a sorted T cell fraction (not recorded which). Source of these receptors: a male donor with ankylosing spondylitis or in good health (not recorded which). Both conserved end residues are part of each CDR3. Fields, in order: D gene, clone size, J gene, V gene, CDR3 DNA, CDR3 protein. D genes are given only for firm matches. Clone size is stated in some rows and not others, as once, few, many or a class when expanded.

>TRBD2|.|TRBJ2-2|TRBV5-6
TGTGCCAGCAGCTTGGGGAGACTAGCGATAGTCACCGGGGAGCTGTTTTTT
CASSLGRLAIVTGELFF
>.|many|TRBJ1-4|TRBV7-9
TGTGCCAGCAGCACACCAGGGGCAACTAATGAAAAACTGTTTTTT
CASSTPGATNEKLFF
>TRBD2|many|TRBJ2-1|TRBV12-3/TRBV12-4
TGTGCCAGCACCCAACCGGGACTAGAGTTTAATGAGCAGTTCTTC
CASTQPGLEFNEQFF
>.|many|TRBJ2-1|TRBV20-1
TGCAGTGCTAGAGATCCCAAGAGCTCCTACAATGAGCAGTTCTTC
CSARDPKSSYNEQFF
>TRBD2|few|TRBJ2-7|TRBV29-1
TGCAGCGTTGATAATGGCGGGAGCTCCTACGAGCAGTACTTC
CSVDNGGSSYEQYF
>.|many|TRBJ2-3|TRBV5-1
TGCGCCAGCAGCTCGCTCACAGATACGCAGTATTTT
CASSSLTDTQYF
>TRBD1|many|TRBJ1-1|TRBV5-1
TGCGCCAGCAGCTTTGCAGGGGGATTCACTGAAGCTTTCTTT
CASSFAGGFTEAFF
>.|.|TRBJ1-1|TRBV9
TGTGCCAGCAAGGGGGGGGGCACTGAAGCTTTCTTT
CASKGGGTEAFF
>.|many|TRBJ2-7|TRBV5-6
TGTGCCAGCAGCTTCCCAGGGGAGACCTACGAGCAGTACTTC
CASSFPGETYEQYF
>.|.|TRBJ2-2|TRBV7-2
TGTGCCAGCAGTCCAGCCCTAGCGAATGAGAACACCGGGGAGCTGTTTTTT
CASSPALANENTGELFF
>.|few|TRBJ2-7|TRBV29-1
TGCAGCGTTGTTGGCTGGACCTCCTACGAGCAGTACTTC
CSVVGWTSYEQYF
>.|many|TRBJ2-7|TRBV28
TGTGCTACGTTGGCTTCCTACGAGCAGTACTTC
CATLASYEQYF
>.|many|TRBJ1-5|TRBV18
TGTGCCAGCCGACCGGGGGGTGGCAATCAGCCCCAGCATTTT
CASRPGGGNQPQHF
>.|many|TRBJ2-5|TRBV5-1
TGCGCCACCCGTGACAGGCCTAACAAGGAAGAGACCCAGTACTTC
CATRDRPNKEETQYF
>TRBD1|few|TRBJ1-6|TRBV18
TGTGCCAGCTCACAAACAGGGGAGGGTAATTCACCCCTCCACTTT
CASSQTGEGNSPLHF
>.|many|TRBJ2-5|TRBV12-3/TRBV12-4
TGTGCCAGCAGTTTAGCTCAGGGGAAGACCCAGTACTTC
CASSLAQGKTQYF
>.|many|TRBJ2-1|TRBV24-1
TGTGCCACCAGTGACCCCGGACGGCCCTACAATGAGCAGTTCTTC
CATSDPGRPYNEQFF
>.|.|TRBJ2-7|TRBV5-1
TGCGCCAGCAGCTTGGGGTCAACACTCGATCCCTACGAGCAGTACTTC
CASSLGSTLDPYEQYF
>TRBD1|few|TRBJ2-3|TRBV7-2
TGTGCCAGCAGCCAAAGGGGACAGGGGGGTGCAGATACGCAGTATTTT
CASSQRGQGGADTQYF